This T cell receptor (beta chain) was obtained from a study of blood T cell repertoires in COVID-19. Clones were read by immunoSEQ multiplex PCR, and TCRdb kept only the in-frame ones, dropping some. There are a few hundred thousand clones in the sample; over 65% occur only once, and 3.5% to 5.5% lies in the top ten. Trimming removed 5 bases from V and 4 bases from J; junction bases left unmatched: 8. Per the germline V gene, CDR1 is MNHEY and CDR2 is SMNVEV (reference sequence). The CDR3 runs to 15 residues. The sample taken for sequencing was peripheral blood. This receptor was identified in a man in his sixties who had recovered from COVID-19. The gene calls are TRBV27 and TRBJ2-1; 7 bases are a match to TRBD2. CDR3 amino acids: CASSPAGTTYNEQFF. The DNA of the CDR3 is TGTGCCAGCAGTCCAGCCGGGACTACGTACAATGAGCAGTTCTTC.